What follows are 17 T cell receptor beta chains derived from one specimen sequenced in a study of cytomegalovirus exposure and HLA in healthy donors. In the PCR, 60 Vbeta and 13 Jbeta primers were used. Produced via immunoSEQ multiplex PCR; TCRdb's table is partial and in-frame only. There are some 130,000 clones in the sample; over 75% occur only once, and more than 4% lies in the top ten. Sequenced sample: PBMCs. The receptor set was obtained from a male donor in good health and CMV-seropositive.

The chain uses TRBV5-6 and TRBJ1-5; possible D gene TRBD1, 5 bases. Germline CDR1 reads SGHDT; CDR2 reads YYEEEE. V was trimmed by 5 bases and J by 5 bases, leaving 23 bases between them. The CDR3 is 17 amino acids. The CDR3 region is CASSEGLATLGDQPQHF. CDR3 coding DNA: TGTGCCAGCAGTGAGGGACTCGCCACGCTGGGGGATCAGCCCCAGCATTTT.

This rearrangement joins TRBV5-1 to TRBJ2-5; 7 nucleotides agree with TRBD2. Per the germline V gene, CDR1 is SGHRS and CDR2 is YFSETQ. J was trimmed by 4 bases and V by 2 bases; bases with no gene match: 11. The CDR3 spans 16 residues. CDR3 bases: TGCGCCAGCAGCTTAGGACTAGTTCGGAGCGGAGAGACCCAGTACTTC. As protein: CASSLGLVRSGETQYF.

The table lists this clone with a count of one. V and J are TRBV5-1 and TRBJ1-2; D may be TRBD1 (5 bases). CDR1 and CDR2 (germline): SGHRS, YFSETQ. The CDR3 spans 17 residues. Trimming removed 2 bases from V and 0 bases from J, with 17 bases in between. CDR3 protein: CASSFLSGSNSNYGYTF. The CDR3 DNA is TGCGCCAGCAGCTTCCTGTCAGGGTCGAACTCTAACTATGGCTACACCTTC.

The gene calls are TRBV10-3 and TRBJ2-1; 7 nucleotides agree with TRBD1. Germline CDR1 reads ENHRY; CDR2 reads SYGVKD. The length of the CDR3 is 15 residues. The J segment lost 6 bases and the V segment lost 0 bases, leaving 5 bases of the junction unmatched. CDR3 DNA sequence: TGTGCCATCAGTGAGTCGGGTGACAGGGCCAATGAGCAGTTCTTC. This codes for CAISESGDRANEQFF.

The J gene is TRBJ1-3, the V gene TRBV7-8, with TRBD1 matching over 9 bases. The germline CDR1 and CDR2 sequences are SGHVS and FQNEAQ. The junction had 5 bases not matched to a gene; V was cut back by 5 bases and J by 0 bases. The CDR3 has 16 amino acids. The CDR3 loop reads CASSVDRGNSGNTIYF. CDR3 coding DNA: TGTGCCAGCAGCGTCGACAGGGGGAACTCTGGAAACACCATATATTTT.

The chain is built from TRBV28 and TRBJ1-2; D unresolved. The germline gives CDR1 MDHEN, CDR2 SYDVKM. The CDR3 sequence is 14 residues long. Trimming cost V 6 bases and J 4 bases, with 15 bases left between them. The CDR3 nucleotides are TGTGCCAGCAGCCCCGCGACGGGTTTCTATGGCTACACCTTC. Translated: CASSPATGFYGYTF.

The V call is TRBV28, the J call TRBJ2-1, with TRBD2 identical over 11 bases. J gave up 8 bases and V 6 bases, and 15 bases lay outside the gene matches. Looked up from germline, CDR1 is MDHEN and CDR2 is SYDVKM. This CDR3 comprises 17 residues. The CDR3 bases are TGTGCCAGCAGGGGGACTAGCGGAGTGCGGAGGGGCGATGAGCAGTTCTTC. Protein sequence: CASRGTSGVRRGDEQFF.

V is TRBV7-2 and J is TRBJ1-5, with 7 positions matching TRBD1. This CDR3 has 15 residues. The germline gives CDR1 SGHTA, CDR2 FQGNSA. The junction had 5 bases not matched to a gene; V was cut back by 6 bases and J by 0 bases. This CDR3 reads CASRETGNSNQPQHF. Written as DNA, the CDR3 is TGTGCCAGCAGAGAGACAGGGAATAGCAATCAGCCCCAGCATTTT.

This chain joins TRBV7-2 and TRBJ2-3, with TRBD1 matching 8 bases. CDR3 size: 18 residues. After removal of 5 bases from V and 2 bases from J, the junction contained 15 bases not matched to a gene. Germline V gene lookup returns CDR1 SGHTA and CDR2 FQGNSA. CDR3 amino acids: CASSLRPYRQGLTDTQYF. Here the CDR3 DNA reads TGTGCCAGCAGCCTACGACCCTATAGACAGGGGCTCACAGATACGCAGTATTTT.

The chain employs TRBV30 and TRBJ1-2; no clear D. This CDR3 is 11 amino acids long. The V gene lost 0 bases and the J gene lost 7 bases, with 6 bases spanning the gap. Looked up from germline, CDR1 is GTSNPN and CDR2 is SVGIG (reference sequence). The CDR3: CAWSVHSGYTF. DNA of the CDR3: TGTGCCTGGAGTGTACACAGTGGCTACACCTTC.

The chain uses TRBV7-3 and TRBJ2-3; D perhaps matches TRBD1 (5 bases). Trimming left V 5 bases short and J 2 bases short, with 11 bases between. CDR3 length: 14 amino acids. From germline, CDR1 is SGHTA and CDR2 FQGTGA. CDR3 sequence reads: CASSLGHNTDTQYF. In DNA, the CDR3 is TGTGCCAGCAGCCTTGGACACAACACAGATACGCAGTATTTT.

J is TRBJ1-1 and V is TRBV25-1; D unresolved. V lost 4 bases, J lost 1 base, and 13 bases lay in between. The V gene's germline CDR1 is MGHDK and CDR2 SYGVNS. The CDR3 runs to 15 residues. The CDR3 reads CASSASDYPNTEAFF. CDR3 bases: TGTGCCAGCAGTGCGTCGGACTACCCGAACACTGAAGCTTTCTTT.

The chain carries TRBV5-4 and TRBJ1-2, with 8 bases matching TRBD1. The V segment lost 2 bases and the J segment 0 bases; nucleotides outside the gene matches: 6. The CDR3 spans 16 residues. CDR1 is SGHNT and CDR2 is YYREEE in the germline V gene (reference sequence). The CDR3 DNA reads TGTGCCAGCAGCTTTGGACAGGGCGCAGCTAACTATGGCTACACCTTC. As protein: CASSFGQGAANYGYTF.

The gene calls are TRBV27 and TRBJ2-7, with a tentative D call TRBD2 (5 bases). Trimming removed 2 bases at V and 3 bases at J, with 11 bases between. The CDR3 has 14 residues. The germline V gene has CDR1 MNHEY and CDR2 SMNVEV (reference sequence). The CDR3 bases are TGTGCCAGCAGTTTAACGGACTCCCACTACGAGCAGTACTTC. This translates into CASSLTDSHYEQYF.

This sequence joins TRBV29-1 and TRBJ2-7, with TRBD2 identical over 8 bases. After removal of 3 bases from V and 3 bases from J, the junction contained 4 bases not matched to a gene. The CDR3 covers 13 residues. Germline CDR1 and CDR2: SQVTM and ANQGSEA. CDR3: CSVDGGGRYEQYF. The CDR3 nucleotides are TGCAGCGTTGATGGCGGGGGGCGCTACGAGCAGTACTTC.

The V and J genes are TRBV2 and TRBJ2-2; TRBD1 might be the D (7 bases). V was cut by 6 bases and J by 4 bases, with 12 bases left in between. The CDR3 has 14 amino acids. Per germline, CDR1 SNHLY and CDR2 FYNNEI. The CDR3: CASRGGQITGELFF. Written as DNA, the CDR3 is TGTGCCAGCAGGGGGGGACAGATCACCGGGGAGCTGTTTTTT.

This chain links TRBV19 with TRBJ1-2; D might be TRBD1 (6 bases). With 1 base removed from V and 3 bases from J, the gap between germline ends came to 9 bases. Germline values: CDR1 LNHDA, CDR2 SQIVND (reference sequence). The CDR3 runs 14 residues. The CDR3 here is CASSIGQADYGYTF. The CDR3 DNA follows: TGTGCCAGTAGTATAGGACAGGCCGACTATGGCTACACCTTC. Based on the CDR3 plus reference TRBV19 and TRBJ1-2, the full variable domain is DGGITQSPKYLFRKEGQNVTLSCEQNLNHDAMYWYRQDPGQGLRLIYYSQIVNDFQKGDIAEGYSVSREKKESFPLTVTSAQKNPTAFYLCASSIGQADYGYTFGSGTRLTVV.